This T cell receptor beta chain was recorded in a study of blood T cell repertoires in COVID-19. This clone came up a few times. Germline V gives CDR1 SGHRS, CDR2 YFSETQ. The ends were cut back, 3 bases at V and 2 bases at J, with 14 bases in the middle. The CDR3 runs 15 residues. The authors' processing: Nucleated cell counts were estimated from reference gene primer amplification. Clones were read by immunoSEQ multiplex PCR, and TCRdb kept only the in-frame ones, dropping some. V and J calls and clone size follow that table, whereas D and trimming were derived from the DNA. This repertoire shows 200,000 or so clones, nearly 90% found once; its top ten account for 5.5% to 7%.

This sequence joins TRBV5-1 and TRBJ2-5, with a tentative D call TRBD2 (6 bases). This clonotype originated in a middle-aged woman who had recovered from COVID-19. Sequencing input: peripheral blood. The CDR3 spells CASSYQLAPQETQYF. The CDR3 DNA sequence: TGCGCCAGCAGCTACCAACTAGCACCTCAAGAGACCCAGTACTTC.